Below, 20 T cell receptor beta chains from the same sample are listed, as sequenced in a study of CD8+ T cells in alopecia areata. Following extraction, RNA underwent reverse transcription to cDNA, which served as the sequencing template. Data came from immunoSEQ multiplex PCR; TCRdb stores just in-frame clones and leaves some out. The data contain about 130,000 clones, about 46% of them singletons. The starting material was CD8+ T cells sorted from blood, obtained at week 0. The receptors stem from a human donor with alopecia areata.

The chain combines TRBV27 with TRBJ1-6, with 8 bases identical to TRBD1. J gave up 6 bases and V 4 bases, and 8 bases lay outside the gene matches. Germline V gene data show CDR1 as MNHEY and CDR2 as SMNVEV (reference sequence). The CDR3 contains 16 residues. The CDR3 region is CASSSGDDRGNSPLHF. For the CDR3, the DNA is TGTGCCAGCAGTTCAGGGGACGACAGGGGTAATTCACCCCTCCACTTT.

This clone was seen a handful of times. For the CDR3, the DNA is TGCAGCGCCCGGGGATTATACGAGCAGTACTTC. Residues: CSARGLYEQYF. V is TRBV29-1 and J is TRBJ2-7; TRBD2 might be the D (5 bases). V was cut by 7 bases and J by 4 bases, with 11 bases left in between. CDR3 length equals 11 residues. Germline CDR1 SQVTM, CDR2 ANQGSEA.

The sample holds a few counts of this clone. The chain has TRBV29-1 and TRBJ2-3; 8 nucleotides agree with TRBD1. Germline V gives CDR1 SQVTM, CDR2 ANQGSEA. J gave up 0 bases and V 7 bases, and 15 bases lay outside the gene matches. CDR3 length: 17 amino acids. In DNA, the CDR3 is TGCAGCGCCGAGGGACAGGACAAAGACTCTAGCACAGATACGCAGTATTTT. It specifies CSAEGQDKDSSTDTQYF.

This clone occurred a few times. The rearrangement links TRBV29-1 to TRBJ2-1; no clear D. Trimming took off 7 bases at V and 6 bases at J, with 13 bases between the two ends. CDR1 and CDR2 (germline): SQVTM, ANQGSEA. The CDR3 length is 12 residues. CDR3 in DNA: TGCAGCGGCTCCCCCGGCCCCAATGAGCAGTTCTTC. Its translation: CSGSPGPNEQFF.

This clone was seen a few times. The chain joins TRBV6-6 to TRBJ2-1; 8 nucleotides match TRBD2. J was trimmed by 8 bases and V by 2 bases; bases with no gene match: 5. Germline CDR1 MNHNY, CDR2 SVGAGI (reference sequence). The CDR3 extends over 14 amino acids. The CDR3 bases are TGTGCCAGCAGTTACAGCGGGGGCCTAGATGAGCAGTTCTTC. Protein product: CASSYSGGLDEQFF.

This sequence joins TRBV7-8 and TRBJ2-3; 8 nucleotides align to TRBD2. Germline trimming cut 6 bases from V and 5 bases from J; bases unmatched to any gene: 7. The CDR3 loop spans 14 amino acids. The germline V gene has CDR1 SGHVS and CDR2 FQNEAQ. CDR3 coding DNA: TGTGCCAGCAGTCGATTCGGGGGGGGAGATACGCAGTATTTT. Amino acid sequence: CASSRFGGGDTQYF.

CDR3 in DNA: TGTGCCAGCAGCTCCCCCCTTGCCGGGACAGGGGGAATCGACGGGGAGCTGTTTTTT. This translates into CASSSPLAGTGGIDGELFF. This chain connects TRBV7-8 to TRBJ2-2; 11 nucleotides match TRBD1. This CDR3 is built from 19 residues. Losses at the gene ends were 4 bases for V and 7 bases for J; bases not matched to a gene: 17. The germline V gene encodes CDR1 SGHVS and CDR2 FQNEAQ.

The CDR3 DNA is TGCAGCGTTGAAGGAGGAACCGGGGAGCTGTTTTTT. This codes for CSVEGGTGELFF. The V call is TRBV29-1, the J call TRBJ2-2; D gene unclear. Trimming shortened V by 1 base and J by 5 bases, and 5 bases separated the two germline ends. Germline CDR1 reads SQVTM; CDR2 reads ANQGSEA. This CDR3 is built from 12 residues.

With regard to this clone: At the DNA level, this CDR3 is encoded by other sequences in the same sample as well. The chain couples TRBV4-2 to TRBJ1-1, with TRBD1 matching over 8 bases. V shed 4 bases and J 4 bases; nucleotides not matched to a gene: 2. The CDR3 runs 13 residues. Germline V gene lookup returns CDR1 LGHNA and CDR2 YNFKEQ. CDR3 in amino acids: CASSPTGGTEAFF. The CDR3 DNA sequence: TGTGCCAGCAGCCCTACAGGGGGCACTGAAGCTTTCTTT.

CDR3: CASSPLSAVWDYGYTF. CDR3 bases: TGTGCCAGCAGCCCCTTATCGGCAGTTTGGGACTATGGCTACACCTTC. The V and J genes are TRBV7-9 and TRBJ1-2; D call uncertain. From germline, CDR1 is SEHNR and CDR2 FQNEAQ (reference sequence). The V gene lost 5 bases and the J gene lost 3 bases, with 19 bases spanning the gap. The CDR3 extends over 16 amino acids.

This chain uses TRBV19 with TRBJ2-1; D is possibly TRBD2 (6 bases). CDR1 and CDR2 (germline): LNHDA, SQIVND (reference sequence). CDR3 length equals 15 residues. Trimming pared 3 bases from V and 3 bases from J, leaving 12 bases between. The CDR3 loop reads CASSMSSDIYNEQFF. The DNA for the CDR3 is TGTGCCAGTAGTATGTCTAGCGATATCTACAATGAGCAGTTCTTC. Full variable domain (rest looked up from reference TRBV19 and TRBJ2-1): DGGITQSPKYLFRKEGQNVTLSCEQNLNHDAMYWYRQDPGQGLRLIYYSQIVNDFQKGDIAEGYSVSREKKESFPLTVTSAQKNPTAFYLCASSMSSDIYNEQFFGPGTRLTVL.

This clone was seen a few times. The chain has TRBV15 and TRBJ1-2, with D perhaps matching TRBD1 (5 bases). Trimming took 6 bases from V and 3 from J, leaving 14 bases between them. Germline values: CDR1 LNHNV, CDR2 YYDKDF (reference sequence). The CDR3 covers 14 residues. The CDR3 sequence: CATRPAGGDYGYTF. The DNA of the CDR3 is TGTGCCACCAGGCCGGCCGGGGGGGACTATGGCTACACCTTC.

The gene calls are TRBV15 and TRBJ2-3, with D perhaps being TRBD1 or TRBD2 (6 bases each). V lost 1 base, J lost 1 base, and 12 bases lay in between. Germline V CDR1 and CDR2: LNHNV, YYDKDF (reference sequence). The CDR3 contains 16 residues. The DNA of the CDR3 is TGTGCCACCAGCAGAGTTAACGGGGGCCGCACAGATACGCAGTATTTT. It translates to CATSRVNGGRTDTQYF.

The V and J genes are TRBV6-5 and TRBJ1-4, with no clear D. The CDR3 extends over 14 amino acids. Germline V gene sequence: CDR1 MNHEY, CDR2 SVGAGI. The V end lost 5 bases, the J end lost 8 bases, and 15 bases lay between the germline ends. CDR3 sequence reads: CASSAGSGWEKLFF. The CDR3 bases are TGTGCCAGCAGTGCAGGATCGGGTTGGGAAAAACTGTTTTTT.

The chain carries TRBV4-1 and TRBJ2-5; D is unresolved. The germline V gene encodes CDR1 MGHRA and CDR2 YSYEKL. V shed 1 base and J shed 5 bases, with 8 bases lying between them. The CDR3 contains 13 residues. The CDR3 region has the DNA TGCGCCAGCAGCCAAGTTCTAGGGGAGACCCAGTACTTC. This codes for CASSQVLGETQYF.

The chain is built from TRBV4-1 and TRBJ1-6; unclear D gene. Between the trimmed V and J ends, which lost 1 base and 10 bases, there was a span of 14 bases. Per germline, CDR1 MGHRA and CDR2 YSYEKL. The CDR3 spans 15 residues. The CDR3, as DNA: TGCGCCAGCAGCCAAGCGGGTCTAGCCGGATCACCCCTCCACTTT. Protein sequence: CASSQAGLAGSPLHF.

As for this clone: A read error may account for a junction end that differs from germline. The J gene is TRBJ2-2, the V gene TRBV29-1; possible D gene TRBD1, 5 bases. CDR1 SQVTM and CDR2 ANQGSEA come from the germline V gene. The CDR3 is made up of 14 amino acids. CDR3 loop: CSVEGVQNTGELFF. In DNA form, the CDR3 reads TGCAGCGTCGAAGGGGTACAGAACACCGGGGAGCTGTTTTTT.

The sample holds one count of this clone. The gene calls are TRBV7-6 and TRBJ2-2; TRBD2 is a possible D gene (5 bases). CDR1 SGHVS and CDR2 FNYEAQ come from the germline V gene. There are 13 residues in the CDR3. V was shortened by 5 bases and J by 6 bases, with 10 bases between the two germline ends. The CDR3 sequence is CASSPGGSGELFF. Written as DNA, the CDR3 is TGTGCCAGCAGCCCGGGCGGGTCCGGGGAGCTGTTTTTT.

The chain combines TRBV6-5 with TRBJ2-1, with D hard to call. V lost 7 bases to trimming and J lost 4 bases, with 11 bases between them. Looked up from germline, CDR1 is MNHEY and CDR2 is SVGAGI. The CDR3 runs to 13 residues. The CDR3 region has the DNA TGTGCCAGCAACTCCGACACTTACAATGAGCAGTTCTTC. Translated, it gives CASNSDTYNEQFF.

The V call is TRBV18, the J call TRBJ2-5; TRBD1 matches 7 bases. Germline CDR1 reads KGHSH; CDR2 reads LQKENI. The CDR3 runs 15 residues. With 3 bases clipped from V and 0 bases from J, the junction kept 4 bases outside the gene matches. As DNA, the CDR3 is TGTGCCAGCTCACCCAACAGGGGTTACCAAGAGACCCAGTACTTC. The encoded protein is CASSPNRGYQETQYF.